Listed below are T cell receptor beta chains from one sample, sequenced in a study of T cell changes during pregnancy in multiple sclerosis. Assay used: immunoSEQ multiplex PCR; TCRdb lists only in-frame clones, some missing. The sample has around 130,000 clones; approximately 96% are singletons. Sequences were derived from peripheral blood, sampled after pregnancy. These TCRs come from a female donor with multiple sclerosis, enrolled in a pregnancy study. The conserved cysteine and the conserved F or W are not part of the CDR3 here. D genes are given only for firm matches.

J gene,D gene,V gene,CDR3 protein
TRBJ1-3,.,TRBV20-1,SASRGNTIY
TRBJ2-5,TRBD1,TRBV7-2,ASSLVGGRETQY
TRBJ1-5,.,TRBV9,ASSPGTNSNQPQH
TRBJ1-5,TRBD1,TRBV6-1,ASSDSQGDQPQH
TRBJ2-7,TRBD2,TRBV6-1,ASSERAAGDPRAQY
TRBJ2-7,TRBD2,TRBV5-1,ASSFGTSERSSYEQY
TRBJ1-1,.,TRBV7-2,ASTRGGGGSEAF
TRBJ2-7,.,TRBV7-6,ASSLSTSSYEQY
TRBJ1-2,.,TRBV6-1,ASSEALGANYGYT
TRBJ2-1,.,TRBV6-1,ASSESVGTYNEQF
TRBJ2-3,TRBD2,TRBV25-1,ASSDRCKRELPDTQY
TRBJ1-1,.,TRBV9,ASSVGGSLNTEAF
TRBJ1-2,TRBD1,TRBV27,ASSIQGANYGYT